Below, one T cell receptor (beta chain) is given with its context. Participants came from about 23 US areas, aged about 18 to 89 years. Assignment of participants to cohorts was predicated upon participant-reported clinical history. The data are from a study of blood T cell repertoires in COVID-19. Study-level background: Sample material is recorded as cDNA or gDNA derived from T cells, B-cell-depleted T cells, or PBMCs.

Source study methods: Counts of nucleated cells, estimated from reference gene primer amplification, were obtained. Assay: immunoSEQ multiplex PCR; the TCRdb copy retains only in-frame clones and omits some. The DNA was the basis for D and trimming; V, J and clone size are from that table. The sample lists around 300,000 clones, roughly 90% seen once, with 1.7% in the top ten. The CDR3 covers 15 residues. The ends lost 5 bases at V and 2 bases at J; junction bases unmatched: 9. Germline V gives CDR1 MNHEY, CDR2 SVGAGI. The specimen sequenced was PBMCs or T cells enriched from blood (not recorded which). V usage is TRBV6-5 and J usage is TRBJ2-7, with 7 bases aligning to TRBD1. This TCR was sampled from a woman aged 40 to 50 who had recovered from COVID-19. The CDR3 bases are TGTGCCAGCAGTCTAGTGACAGGGCCACCCTACGAGCAGTACTTC. It encodes CASSLVTGPPYEQYF.